The rows below give T cell receptor beta chains drawn from one sample of a study of control samples from healthy donors and cancer patients. Repertoires were generated with immunoSEQ multiplex PCR, while TCRdb's copy carries only in-frame clones and drops some. The sample consists of 80,000 to 85,000 clones, about 88% of them appearing once. The source material was blood. The receptors stem from a woman aged 50 to 60 in good health. Each CDR3 is given with its conserved first and last residue.

j_call | v_call | cdr3_aa
TRBJ1-6 | TRBV30 | CACQGVLYSPLHF
TRBJ1-1 | TRBV7-2 | CASSLPGRIEAFF
TRBJ2-3 | TRBV7-9 | CASSRAAGGSTDTQYF
TRBJ1-5 | TRBV5-4 | CASSLGGVGQPQHF
TRBJ2-1 | TRBV5-4 | CASSRPQGVNEQFF
TRBJ2-3 | TRBV2 | CASNWGTTDTQYF
TRBJ1-2 | TRBV7-9 | CASSFLTLGRGRNYGYTF
TRBJ2-5 | TRBV5-6 | CASSLEPETQYF
TRBJ1-1 | TRBV21-1 | CATDQKAFF
TRBJ2-1 | TRBV15 | CATSRAVINEQFF
TRBJ1-5 | TRBV5-1 | CASSLDTGGQPQHF
TRBJ1-2 | TRBV5-1 | CASSPGTGGGISGYTF
TRBJ2-7 | TRBV7-8 | CASSLGGSGSYEQYF
TRBJ1-1 | TRBV2 | CASGFHTEAFF
TRBJ1-2 | TRBV4-1 | CASSQEVRRGHRSYGYTF
TRBJ1-1 | TRBV7-9 | CASNFWAGGNTEAFF
TRBJ2-3 | TRBV5-4 | CASSRRGGTDTQYF
TRBJ2-7 | TRBV5-1 | CASSSGGGQGPYEQYF
TRBJ2-6 | TRBV5-5 | CASSLAGQASSGANVLTF
TRBJ2-3 | TRBV3-1/TRBV3-2 | CASSQQTSGGKTDTQYF
TRBJ1-1 | TRBV19 | CASSAYRGTEAFF
TRBJ2-3 | TRBV6-5 | CASSYLQGDTQYF
TRBJ1-2 | TRBV6-5 | CASSSLFTGTNYGYTF
TRBJ2-1 | TRBV29-1 | CSVGTSGTSYNEQFF
TRBJ1-1 | TRBV4-1 | CASSRKSENTEAFF
TRBJ1-1 | TRBV6-5 | CASSYSGWNTEAFF
TRBJ1-2 | TRBV5-6 | CASSLVLTGFEGYTF
TRBJ2-1 | TRBV2 | CASTLQGFSYNEQFF
TRBJ2-7 | TRBV14 | CASSRDRARYEQYF
TRBJ1-5 | TRBV19 | CASSIPHTDSRNLNQPQHF
TRBJ2-2 | TRBV27 | CASSVEGTGELFF
TRBJ2-7 | TRBV11-3 | CASSLGQGDEQYF
TRBJ1-1 | TRBV7-9 | CASSPAFGTEAFF
TRBJ1-3 | TRBV3-1/TRBV3-2 | CASSQDAGNTIYF
TRBJ2-1 | TRBV6-5 | CASRQPMYNEQFF
TRBJ1-2 | TRBV25-1 | CASSDSYYGYTF
TRBJ1-5 | TRBV30 | CAWSALTGRDRGNQPQHF
TRBJ2-7 | TRBV5-1 | CASSPPSYEQYF
TRBJ2-1 | TRBV9 | CASSVGQGNSYNEQFF
TRBJ1-2 | TRBV5-1 | CASSFTREGYTF
TRBJ2-2 | TRBV24-1 | CATSDLPSPANTGELFF
TRBJ2-1 | TRBV5-1 | CASSLVLGDRAFF
TRBJ1-4 | TRBV3-1/TRBV3-2 | CASSQRQGVEKLFF
TRBJ2-7 | TRBV3-1/TRBV3-2 | CASSQRWSYEQYF
TRBJ1-6 | TRBV12-3/TRBV12-4 | CASSFVGSPLHF
TRBJ2-2 | TRBV6-5 | CAAERYTGELFF
TRBJ2-2 | TRBV5-3 | CARSSLRGGGTNTGELFF
TRBJ1-2 | TRBV20-1 | CSASVTATNYGYTF
TRBJ2-1 | TRBV14 | CASSRVHTWGEQFF
TRBJ1-1 | TRBV20-1 | CSAEGWTEAFF
TRBJ2-7 | TRBV6-5 | CASSYSRGGEQYF
TRBJ2-3 | TRBV19 | CASSSQGADTQYF
TRBJ1-4 | TRBV5-6 | CASTFGLTGGNEKLFF
TRBJ1-5 | TRBV3-1/TRBV3-2 | CASSQGGASNQPQHF
TRBJ2-5 | TRBV7-2 | CASSLTGGVETQYF
TRBJ2-7 | TRBV3-1/TRBV3-2 | CASSRTDLYEQYF
TRBJ1-4 | TRBV2 | CASSDWEGVEKLFF
TRBJ1-4 | TRBV5-5 | CASSLDRVELFF
TRBJ2-3 | TRBV10-1 | CASARRGAPLPDTQYF
TRBJ1-1 | TRBV12-3/TRBV12-4 | CASDRGLNTEAFF